This T cell receptor (beta chain) was obtained from a study of vaccination effects on CD4 cells after COVID-19. Study in general: ViraFEST used viral peptide pools to expand antigen-specific CD4+ T cells before sequencing. The culture medium for roughly 1.9 million PBMC per well included roughly 9.2 IU/ml IL-2 and about 9.1 ug/ml peptides.

Germline CDR1 SGHTA, CDR2 FQGTGA. V lost 2 bases and J lost 6, with 4 bases in between. The length of the CDR3 is 12 residues. Using immunoSEQ multiplex PCR, the repertoire was profiled, and TCRdb retains in-frame clones only, with some absent. The repertoire holds some 40,000 clones, roughly 80% seen once, with nearly 3% in the top ten. Remarks on this clone: Its specificity is unknown.

Investigators separated out CD4+ T cells once around nine days of culture had passed. Nucleocapsid antibodies stayed negative before and after vaccination, showing no earlier SARS-CoV-2 infection. The authors replaced half the medium with IL-2 medium on days 3 and 7. This sequence was found in a human donor who received a COVID-19 vaccine. This chain links TRBV7-3 with TRBJ2-2; the D is unclear. The sequenced sample was CD4+ T cells from PBMCs cultured without peptide, obtained before COVID-19 vaccination. CDR3 sequence reads: CASSLSPGELFF. The CDR3 DNA reads as TGTGCCAGCAGCTTATCCCCCGGGGAGCTGTTTTTT. Supplemented by reference TRBV7-3 and TRBJ2-2, the full variable domain reads GAGVSQTPSNKVTEKGKYVELRCDPISGHTALYWYRQSLGQGPEFLIYFQGTGAADDSGLPNDRFFAVRPEGSVSTLKIQRTERGDSAVYLCASSLSPGELFFGEGSRLTVL.